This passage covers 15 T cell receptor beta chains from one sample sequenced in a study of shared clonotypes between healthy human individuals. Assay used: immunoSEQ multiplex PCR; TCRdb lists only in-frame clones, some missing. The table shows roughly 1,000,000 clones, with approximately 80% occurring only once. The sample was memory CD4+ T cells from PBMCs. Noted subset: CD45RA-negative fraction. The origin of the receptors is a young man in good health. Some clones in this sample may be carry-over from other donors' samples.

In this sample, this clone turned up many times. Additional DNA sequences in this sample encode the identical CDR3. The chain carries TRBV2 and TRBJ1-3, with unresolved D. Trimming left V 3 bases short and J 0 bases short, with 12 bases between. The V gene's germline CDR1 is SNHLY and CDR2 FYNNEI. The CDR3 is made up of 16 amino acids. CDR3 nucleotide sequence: TGTGCCAGCAGTGACGTGGGCTTATACTCTGGAAACACCATATATTTT. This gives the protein CASSDVGLYSGNTIYF.

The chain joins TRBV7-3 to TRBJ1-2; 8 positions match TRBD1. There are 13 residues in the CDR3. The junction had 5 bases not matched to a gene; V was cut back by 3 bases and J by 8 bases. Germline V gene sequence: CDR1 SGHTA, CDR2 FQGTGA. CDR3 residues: CASSFGQGLGYTF. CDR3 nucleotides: TGTGCCAGCAGCTTCGGACAGGGATTGGGCTACACCTTC. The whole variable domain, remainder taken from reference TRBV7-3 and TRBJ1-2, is GAGVSQTPSNKVTEKGKYVELRCDPISGHTALYWYRQSLGQGPEFLIYFQGTGAADDSGLPNDRFFAVRPEGSVSTLKIQRTERGDSAVYLCASSFGQGLGYTFGSGTRLTVV.

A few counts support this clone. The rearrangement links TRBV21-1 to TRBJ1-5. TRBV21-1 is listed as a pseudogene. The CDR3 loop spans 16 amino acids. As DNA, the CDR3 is TGTGCCAGCAACTCAAAAGCGGAGGACCTTAATCAGCCCCAGCATTTT. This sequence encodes CASNSKAEDLNQPQHF.

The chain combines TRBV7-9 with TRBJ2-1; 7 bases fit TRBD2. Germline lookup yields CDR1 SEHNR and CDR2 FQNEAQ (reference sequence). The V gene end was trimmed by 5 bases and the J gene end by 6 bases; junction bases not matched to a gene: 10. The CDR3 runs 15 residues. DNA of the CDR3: TGTGCCAGCAGCATACCCTCCCCGGGGGGCAATGAGCAGTTCTTC. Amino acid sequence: CASSIPSPGGNEQFF.

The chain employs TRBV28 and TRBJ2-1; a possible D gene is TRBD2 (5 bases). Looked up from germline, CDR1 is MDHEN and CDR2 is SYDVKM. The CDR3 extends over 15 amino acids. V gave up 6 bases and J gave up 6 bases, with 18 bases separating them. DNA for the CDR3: TGTGCCAGCAGCCCCCCCGGGGAACGGCGCAATGAGCAGTTCTTC. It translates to CASSPPGERRNEQFF.

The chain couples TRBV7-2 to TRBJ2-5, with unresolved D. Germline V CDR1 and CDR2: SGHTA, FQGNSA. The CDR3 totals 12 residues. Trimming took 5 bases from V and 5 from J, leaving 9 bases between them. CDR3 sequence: CASSPGYETQYF. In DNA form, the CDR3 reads TGTGCCAGCAGCCCCGGGTACGAGACCCAGTACTTC.

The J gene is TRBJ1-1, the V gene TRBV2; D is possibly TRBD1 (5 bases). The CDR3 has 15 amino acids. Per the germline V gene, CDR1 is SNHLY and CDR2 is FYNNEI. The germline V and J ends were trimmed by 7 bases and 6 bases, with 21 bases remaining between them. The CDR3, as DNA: TGTGCCAGCACACTAGTGGCTGGTGTGGGGGCTGAAGCTTTCTTT. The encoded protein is CASTLVAGVGAEAFF.

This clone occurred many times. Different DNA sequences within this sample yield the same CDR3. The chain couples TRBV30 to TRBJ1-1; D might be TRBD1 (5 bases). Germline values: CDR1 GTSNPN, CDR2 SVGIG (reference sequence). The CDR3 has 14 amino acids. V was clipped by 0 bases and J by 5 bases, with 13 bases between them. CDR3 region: CAWSVTGGGTEAFF. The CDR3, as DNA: TGTGCCTGGAGTGTAACAGGAGGAGGGACTGAAGCTTTCTTT.

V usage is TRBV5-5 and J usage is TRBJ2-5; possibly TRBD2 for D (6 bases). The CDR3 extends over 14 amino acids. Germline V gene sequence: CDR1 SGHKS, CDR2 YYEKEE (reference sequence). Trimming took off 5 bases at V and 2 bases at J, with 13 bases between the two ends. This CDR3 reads CASSYRGVQETQYF. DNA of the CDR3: TGTGCCAGCAGTTACCGCGGGGTACAAGAGACCCAGTACTTC.

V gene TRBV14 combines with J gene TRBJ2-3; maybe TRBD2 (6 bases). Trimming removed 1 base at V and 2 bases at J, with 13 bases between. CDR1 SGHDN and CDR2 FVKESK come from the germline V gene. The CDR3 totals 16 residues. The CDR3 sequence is CASSQGRGQITDTQYF. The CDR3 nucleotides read TGTGCCAGCAGCCAAGGGCGGGGTCAGATCACAGATACGCAGTATTTT.

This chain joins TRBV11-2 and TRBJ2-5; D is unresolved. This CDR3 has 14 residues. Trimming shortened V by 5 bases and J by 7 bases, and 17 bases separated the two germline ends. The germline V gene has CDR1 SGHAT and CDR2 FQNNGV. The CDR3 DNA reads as TGTGCCAGCAGCCCCGACACCCGTTTGGGGACCCAGTACTTC. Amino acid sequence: CASSPDTRLGTQYF.

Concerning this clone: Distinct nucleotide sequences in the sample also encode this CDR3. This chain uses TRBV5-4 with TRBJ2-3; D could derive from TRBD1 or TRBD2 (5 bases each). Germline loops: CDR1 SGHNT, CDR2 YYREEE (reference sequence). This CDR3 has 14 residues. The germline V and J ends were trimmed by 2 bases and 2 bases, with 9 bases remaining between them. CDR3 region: CASSLRGATDTQYF. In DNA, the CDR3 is TGTGCCAGCAGCTTAAGGGGAGCCACAGATACGCAGTATTTT.

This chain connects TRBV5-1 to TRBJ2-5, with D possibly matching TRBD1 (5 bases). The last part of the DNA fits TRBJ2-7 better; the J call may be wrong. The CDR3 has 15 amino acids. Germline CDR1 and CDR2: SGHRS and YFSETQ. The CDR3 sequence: CASSSAPQGSYEQYF. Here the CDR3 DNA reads TGCGCCAGCAGCTCCGCCCCCCAGGGCTCCTACGAGCAGTACTTC.

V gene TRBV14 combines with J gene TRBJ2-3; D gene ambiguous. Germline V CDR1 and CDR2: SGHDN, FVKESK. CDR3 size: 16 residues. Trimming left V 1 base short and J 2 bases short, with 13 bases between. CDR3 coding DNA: TGTGCCAGCAGCCAAGGGCGGCAACCATCCACAGATACGCAGTATTTT. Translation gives CASSQGRQPSTDTQYF. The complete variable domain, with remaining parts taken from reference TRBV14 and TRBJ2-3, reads EAGVTQFPSHSVIEKGQTVTLRCDPISGHDNLYWYRRVMGKEIKFLLHFVKESKQDESGMPNNRFLAERTGGTYSTLKVQPAELEDSGVYFCASSQGRQPSTDTQYFGPGTRLTVL.

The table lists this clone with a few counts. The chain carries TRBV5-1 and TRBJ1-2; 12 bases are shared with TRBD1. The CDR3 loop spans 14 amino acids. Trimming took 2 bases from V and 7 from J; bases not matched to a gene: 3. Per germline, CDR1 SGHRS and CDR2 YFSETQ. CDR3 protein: CASSFGTGGGGYTF. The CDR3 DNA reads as TGCGCCAGCAGCTTCGGGACAGGGGGCGGTGGCTACACCTTC.